This is a list of T cell receptor beta chains from one sample in a study of T cell repertoires in cytomegalovirus infection. TCRdb recomputed calls from the reads with MiXCR, one row per CDR3 protein. The profile covers 150,000 to 200,000 distinct CDR3 sequences, with 9.5% appearing a single time and about 5% taken by the ten largest. Material: PBMCs. The source is a human donor in good health (CMV status not recorded). Some clones in this sample may be carry-over from other donors' samples. CDR3s include the opening cysteine and the closing phenylalanine or tryptophan. D genes are given only for firm matches. The listing skips clone size in some rows; elsewhere it reads once, few, many or a size class.

d_gene	v_gene	abundance	j_gene	CDR3nt	CDR3aa
TRBD1	TRBV29-1	many	TRBJ1-2	TGCAGCGTTGAAGTAACAGGGGTAAATGGCTACACCTTC	CSVEVTGVNGYTF
NA	TRBV4-2	few	TRBJ2-7	TGTGCCAGCAGCCAAGAAAGTGGAGGCCTTTCCTACGAGCAGTACTTC	CASSQESGGLSYEQYF
TRBD1	TRBV5-6	NA	TRBJ1-4	TGTGCCAGCAGCTTGGCGACAGGGGGACCCGCAACTAATGAAAAACTGTTTTTT	CASSLATGGPATNEKLFF
NA	TRBV7-2	many	TRBJ2-4	TGTGCCAGCAGCTTAAGGGGCAACAAGAGGGACAAAAACATTCAGTACTTC	CASSLRGNKRDKNIQYF
NA	TRBV7-2	many	TRBJ1-5	TGTGCCAGCAGCTTCTTTGGGGTACGGCAGCCCCAGCATTTT	CASSFFGVRQPQHF
NA	TRBV19	many	TRBJ2-1	TGTGCCAGTACCAAAGAAGCGGGACAGGTCTACAATGAGCAGTTCTTC	CASTKEAGQVYNEQFF
NA	TRBV20-1	NA	TRBJ1-1	TGCAGTGCTCTCACCCGGGAGAACACTGAAGCTTTCTTT	CSALTRENTEAFF
NA	TRBV6-2/TRBV6-3	many	TRBJ2-7	TGTGCCAGCAGATCCTCGGGACTTATGGAAGGGCAGTACTTC	CASRSSGLMEGQYF
NA	TRBV7-2	many	TRBJ2-1	TGTGCCAGCAGCCCCACTGGGCCCCGGTGGAATGAGCAGTTCTTC	CASSPTGPRWNEQFF
NA	TRBV20-1	NA	TRBJ2-5	TGCAGTGCTACGGCGGGAGAGACCCAGTACTTC	CSATAGETQYF
NA	TRBV5-5	NA	TRBJ1-2	TGTGCCAGCAGTCCGGAGGGATTCAACTATGGCTACACCTTC	CASSPEGFNYGYTF
TRBD2	TRBV24-1	many	TRBJ2-2	TGTGCCACCAGTGACCCAAAGACTAGCGCAGAATACACCGGGGAGCTGTTTTTT	CATSDPKTSAEYTGELFF
NA	TRBV11-2	many	TRBJ1-4	TGTGCCAGCAGCACCCGTCCGCAGGGTGTGAATGAAAAACTGTTTTTT	CASSTRPQGVNEKLFF
TRBD2	TRBV7-2	many	TRBJ2-5	TGTGCCAGCGGCCAACGGCCCCCGGCTAGCGGGGGAGGAGAGACCCAGTACTTC	CASGQRPPASGGGETQYF
NA	TRBV3-1	NA	TRBJ2-1	TGTGCCAGCAGCCCCTCAGCACCGGGGTACAATGAGCAGTTCTTC	CASSPSAPGYNEQFF
TRBD2	TRBV7-9	many	TRBJ2-5	TGTGCCAGCAGCTCCTGGACTAGCGGTGAAGAGACCCAGTACTTC	CASSSWTSGEETQYF
TRBD1	TRBV29-1	NA	TRBJ1-2	TGCAGCGTTGAAGATCGAGTTTGGACAGGAGGAAGCCTTAACTATGGCTACACCTTC	CSVEDRVWTGGSLNYGYTF
NA	TRBV7-2	many	TRBJ2-3	TGTGCCAGCAGCTTACAATTTATAGATACGCAGTATTTT	CASSLQFIDTQYF
NA	TRBV28	many	TRBJ2-6	TGTGCCAGCAGTTTTGAGGGATCCGGGGCCAACGTCCTGACTTTC	CASSFEGSGANVLTF
TRBD1	TRBV13	NA	TRBJ2-7	TGCGCCAGCAGCTGGGGACAGGGGGAAACTAAAAGCTACGAGCAGTACTTC	CASSWGQGETKSYEQYF
NA	TRBV28	many	TRBJ2-1	TGTGCCAGCAGTCAGACTAGTTACAATGAGCAGTTCTTC	CASSQTSYNEQFF
NA	TRBV28	few	TRBJ2-2	TGTGCCAGCAGTTTATCTTTCAGCAGGACCGGGGAGCTGTTTTTT	CASSLSFSRTGELFF
TRBD1	TRBV18	NA	TRBJ2-7	TGTGCCAGCGGGGGACAGGAGGGATTAGAGAAGTACTTC	CASGGQEGLEKYF
TRBD1	TRBV6-2/TRBV6-3	NA	TRBJ2-3	TGTGCCAGCAGCAGGGGGTGGAGCACAGATACGCAGTATTTT	CASSRGWSTDTQYF
TRBD1	TRBV29-1	many	TRBJ1-1	TGCAGCGTAGGACAGGAACCTCTGAACACTGAAGCTTTCTTT	CSVGQEPLNTEAFF
NA	TRBV15	NA	TRBJ1-5	TGTGCCACCAGCAGAGATAGGGGAATGGGTCAGCCCCAGCATTTT	CATSRDRGMGQPQHF
NA	TRBV6-8	NA	TRBJ2-1	TGTGCCAGCAGATCACAGGGAAATGAGCAGTTCTTC	CASRSQGNEQFF
NA	TRBV10-3	few	TRBJ1-5	TGTGCCATCAGTGAGGGAAGTAGCAATCAGCCCCAGCATTTT	CAISEGSSNQPQHF
NA	TRBV11-2	many	TRBJ1-1	TGTGCCAGCAGCTTGAACGGTCCTTCTGAAGCTTTCTTT	CASSLNGPSEAFF
NA	TRBV7-9	many	TRBJ2-7	TGTGCCAGCAGCTTAATTACCCCGGGGGAGCAGTACTTC	CASSLITPGEQYF
NA	TRBV30	NA	TRBJ2-1	TGTGCCTGGAGTTCGGTTACGTCGGATGAGCAGTTCTTC	CAWSSVTSDEQFF
NA	TRBV28	few	TRBJ2-6	TGTGCCAGCAGTTCAGGGACTTCAAACTCTGGGGCCAACGTCCTGACTTTC	CASSSGTSNSGANVLTF
TRBD1	TRBV7-2	many	TRBJ2-7	TGTGCCAGCAGCTCAGACAGGGGGAACTACGAGCAGTACTTC	CASSSDRGNYEQYF
NA	TRBV19	many	TRBJ1-5	TGTGCCAGTAGTAGGGGGATGACAAATCAGCCCCAGCATTTT	CASSRGMTNQPQHF
NA	TRBV29-1	few	TRBJ1-1	TGCAGCGTAGAGGGAGGGGAGACTGAAGCTTTCTTT	CSVEGGETEAFF
NA	TRBV20-1	few	TRBJ2-1	TGCAGTGCTAGAGGTACCTACAATGAGCAGTTCTTC	CSARGTYNEQFF
TRBD1	TRBV7-2	many	TRBJ1-1	TGTGCCAGCAGCTTAGCGGGGACAGGGGTTTTGAACACTGAAGCTTTCTTT	CASSLAGTGVLNTEAFF
TRBD2	TRBV7-8	many	TRBJ2-5	TGTGCCAGCAGCTTAGCGCGCCTAGCGGGGCCGGGGGAGACCCAGTACTTC	CASSLARLAGPGETQYF
TRBD2	TRBV3-1	NA	TRBJ2-7	TGTGCCAGCAGCCAAGGAACTAGCGGGAGAGGGTACGAGCAGTACTTC	CASSQGTSGRGYEQYF
NA	TRBV7-2	many	TRBJ1-1	TGTGCCAGCAGCTTAGGGGGGTTGCCTGAAGCTTTCTTT	CASSLGGLPEAFF
NA	TRBV6-8	NA	TRBJ2-1	TGTGCCAGCAGAGACACCTACAATGAGCAGTTCTTC	CASRDTYNEQFF
TRBD1	TRBV28	NA	TRBJ2-3	TGTGCCAGCCGAGTACAGGGGGCTGATACGCAGTATTTT	CASRVQGADTQYF